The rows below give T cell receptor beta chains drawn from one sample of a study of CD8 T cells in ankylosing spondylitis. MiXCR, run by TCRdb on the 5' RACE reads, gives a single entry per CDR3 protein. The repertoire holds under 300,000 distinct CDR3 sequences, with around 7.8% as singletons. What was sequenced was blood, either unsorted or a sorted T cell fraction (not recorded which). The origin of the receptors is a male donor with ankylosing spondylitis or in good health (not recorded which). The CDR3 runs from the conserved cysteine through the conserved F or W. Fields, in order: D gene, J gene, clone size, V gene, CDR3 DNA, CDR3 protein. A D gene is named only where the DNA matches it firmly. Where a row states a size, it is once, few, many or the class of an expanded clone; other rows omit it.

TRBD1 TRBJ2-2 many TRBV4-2 TGTGCCAGCAGCCAGGGACAGGGAAACACCGGGGAGCTGTTTTTT CASSQGQGNTGELFF
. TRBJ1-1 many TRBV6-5 TGTGCCAGCAGTTACGGCTTCGTGAACACTGAAGCTTTCTTT CASSYGFVNTEAFF
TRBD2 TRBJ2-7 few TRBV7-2 TGTGCCAGCAGCTCCCCTAGCGGGAGCTCCTACGAGCAGTACTTC CASSSPSGSSYEQYF
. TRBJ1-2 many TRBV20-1 TGCAGTGCTAGAGTTCAGGGGCGCTACACCTTC CSARVQGRYTF
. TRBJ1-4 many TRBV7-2 TGTGCCAGCAGTCACCCGTCGAATGAAAAACTGTTTTTT CASSHPSNEKLFF
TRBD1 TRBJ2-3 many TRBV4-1 TGCGCCAGCAGCCAAGGGACAGGGGGCGATAGGAATACGCAGTATTTT CASSQGTGGDRNTQYF
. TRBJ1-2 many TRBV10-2 TGCGCCAGCAGTGAGGGACCCGCTAACTATGGCTACACCTTC CASSEGPANYGYTF
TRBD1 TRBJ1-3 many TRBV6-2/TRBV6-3 TGTGCCAGCAGCCGGGACAGGGGAGGTCTCCGCGGAAACACCATATATTTT CASSRDRGGLRGNTIYF
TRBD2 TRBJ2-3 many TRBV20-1 TGCAGTGCTAGAGACTGGGGTGCTAGCGGGAGAAGAGATACGCAGTATTTT CSARDWGASGRRDTQYF
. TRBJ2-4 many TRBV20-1 TGCAGTGCTAGAGAGAACGGGCCCAAAAACATTCAGTACTTC CSARENGPKNIQYF
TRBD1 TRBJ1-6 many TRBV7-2 TGTGCCAGCAGCTTAATCCGGGACAGGGGCTCACCCCTCCACTTT CASSLIRDRGSPLHF
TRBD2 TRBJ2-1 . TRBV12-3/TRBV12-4 TGTGCCAGCAGCCGGACTAGCGGGGGGGCAGGACCCAATGAGCAGTTCTTC CASSRTSGGAGPNEQFF
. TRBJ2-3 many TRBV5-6 TGTGCCAGCAGCTTGGCGGGGCTTAGCACAGATACGCAGTATTTT CASSLAGLSTDTQYF
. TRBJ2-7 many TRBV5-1 TGCGCCAGCAGCCCGGACATGAACGAGCAGTACTTC CASSPDMNEQYF
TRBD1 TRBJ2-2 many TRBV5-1 TGCGCCAGCAGCCAAGGACAGGGCGGTACCGGGGAGCTGTTTTTT CASSQGQGGTGELFF
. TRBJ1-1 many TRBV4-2 TGTGCCAGCAGCCAGATTAGGAGGCTCGACATTATGAACACTGAAGCTTTCTTT CASSQIRRLDIMNTEAFF
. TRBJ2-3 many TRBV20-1 TGCAGTGTTGCCCGTTGGCCTCGCACAGATACGCAGTATTTT CSVARWPRTDTQYF
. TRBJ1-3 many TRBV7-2 TGTGCCAGCAGTGGAGGGACTGGAAACACCATATATTTT CASSGGTGNTIYF
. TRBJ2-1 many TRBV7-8 TGTGCCAGCAGCTTAGGGGGTAGGACCTTATCCTACAATGAGCAGTTCTTC CASSLGGRTLSYNEQFF
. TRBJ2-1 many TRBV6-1 TGTGCCAGCAGTGAAATCCCTGACCTTGAGCAGTTCTTC CASSEIPDLEQFF
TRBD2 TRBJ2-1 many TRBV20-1 TGCAGTGCTGGGACTAGCGGGGGCGGTGGCAATGAGCAGTTCTTC CSAGTSGGGGNEQFF
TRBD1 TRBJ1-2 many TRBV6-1 TGTGCCAGCAGAAAAACGACAGGGCACTATGGCTACACCTTC CASRKTTGHYGYTF
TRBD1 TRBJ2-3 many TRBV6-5 TGTGCCAGCAGTTACATGACAGGGCTCGAGCGGGATACGCAGTATTTT CASSYMTGLERDTQYF
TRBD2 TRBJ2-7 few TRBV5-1 TGCGCCAGCAGCGTTAGCGGGAGCGGGGACGAGCAGTACTTC CASSVSGSGDEQYF
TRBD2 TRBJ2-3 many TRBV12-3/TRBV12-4 TGTGCCAGCAGTTTAGTGGCGGGAGCAAGGACAGATACGCAGTATTTT CASSLVAGARTDTQYF
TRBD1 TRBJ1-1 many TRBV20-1 TGCAGTGCGCGACAGGGGCCTGAAGCTTTCTTT CSARQGPEAFF
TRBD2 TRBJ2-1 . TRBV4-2 TGTGCCAGCAGCCAAGACGGGGGGGCCTACAATGAGCAGTTCTTC CASSQDGGAYNEQFF
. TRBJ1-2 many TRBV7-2 TGTGCCAGCAGCTTAGAATCTCTCGGCGGGGGCTACACCTTC CASSLESLGGGYTF
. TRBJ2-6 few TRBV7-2 TGTGCCAGCACCCTAAGCCCTGGGGCCAACGTCCTGACTTTC CASTLSPGANVLTF
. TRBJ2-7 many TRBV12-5 TGTGCTAGTGGCCTCACCTCCTACGAGCAGTACTTC CASGLTSYEQYF
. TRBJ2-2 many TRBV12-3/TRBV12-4 TGTGCCAGCAGTTTAGGACAGGCCGGGGAGCTGTTTTTT CASSLGQAGELFF
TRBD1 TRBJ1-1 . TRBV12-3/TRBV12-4 TGTGCCAGCAGAATCAGGGGGCAGGCTTTCTTT CASRIRGQAFF
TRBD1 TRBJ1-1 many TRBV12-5 TGTGCTAGTGGTTTGGAGGGGGCGTGGACTGAAGCTTTCTTT CASGLEGAWTEAFF
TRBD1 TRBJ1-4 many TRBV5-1 TGCGCCAGCAGCCTTTCCGGGACAGGGGGTGAAAAACTGTTTTTT CASSLSGTGGEKLFF
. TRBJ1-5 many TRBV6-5 TGTGCCAGCAGTTACTCCGTGGGTCGCAATCAGCCCCAGCATTTT CASSYSVGRNQPQHF
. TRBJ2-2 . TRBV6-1 TGTGCCACCAGACAGGCATCCAACACCGGGGAGCTGTTTTTT CATRQASNTGELFF
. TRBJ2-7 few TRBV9 TGTGCCAGCAGCCAACACTCAGGGGGGTACTACGAGCAGTACTTC CASSQHSGGYYEQYF
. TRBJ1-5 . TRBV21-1 TGTGCCAGCAGCAAAGTGGCAGGGGGCTGGAGTCAGCCCCAGCATTTT CASSKVAGGWSQPQHF
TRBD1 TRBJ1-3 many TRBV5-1 TGCGCCAGCAGCTTGTCCTGGACAGGGGGCTCTGGAAACACCATATATTTT CASSLSWTGGSGNTIYF
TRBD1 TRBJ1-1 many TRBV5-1 TGCGCCAGCAGCCCCCGCGGACAGGGGCCGAACACTGAAGCTTTCTTT CASSPRGQGPNTEAFF
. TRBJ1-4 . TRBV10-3 TGTGCCATCAGTGAAGGCGATGAAAAACTGTTTTTT CAISEGDEKLFF
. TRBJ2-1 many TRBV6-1 TGTGCCAGCAGCGACGGGCGGGACAGAAAAATAAATGAGCAGTTCTTC CASSDGRDRKINEQFF
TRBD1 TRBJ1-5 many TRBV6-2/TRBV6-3 TGTGCCAGCAGCCAGGGGGAGCCCCAGCATTTT CASSQGEPQHF
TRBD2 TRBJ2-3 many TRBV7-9 TGTGCCAGCAGCTCCCGACTAGCGGGAGGGACAGATACGCAGTATTTT CASSSRLAGGTDTQYF
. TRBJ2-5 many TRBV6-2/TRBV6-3 TGTGCCAGCAGTTACTCGAAGTCCAGACGAGAGACCCAGTACTTC CASSYSKSRRETQYF